What follows are 18 T cell receptor beta chains derived from one specimen sequenced in a study of beta chain features in type 1 diabetes (dated by TCRdb to about 2018). The library was built by means of the immunoSEQ multiplex PCR assay. The entire isolated RNA was reverse transcribed using the High Capacity cDNA Reverse Transcription Kit, and thus expressed TCRB transcripts were sequenced. TCRdb provides this immuneACCESS table in a form limited to in-frame rearrangements. Some clones are lacking; in checked studies, under half of them reflect an unresolved V gene, and why the rest are absent is not known. In all, the sample holds 300,000 to 350,000 clones, and approximately 14% of those were seen once. The ten largest account for roughly 6.7% of the sample. The material sequenced was central memory CD4+ T cells from blood. The receptors come from a man aged 30 to 39 in good health.

The V call is TRBV7-2, the J call TRBJ2-2; maybe TRBD1 (6 bases). The CDR3 contains 15 residues. Germline V gene lookup returns CDR1 SGHTA and CDR2 FQGNSA. V lost 3 bases and J lost 4, with 12 bases in between. CDR3 sequence: CASSFGGGPTGELFF. As DNA, the CDR3 is TGTGCCAGCAGCTTTGGTGGGGGCCCCACCGGGGAGCTGTTTTTT.

The chain carries TRBV11-2 and TRBJ2-7, with a weak D call TRBD2 (6 bases). The CDR3 is 13 amino acids. Germline CDR1 and CDR2: SGHAT and FQNNGV. Trimming cost V 4 bases and J 2 bases, with 9 bases left between them. CDR3 protein: CASSWAGTYEQYV. Written as DNA, the CDR3 is TGTGCCAGCAGCTGGGCGGGAACCTACGAGCAGTACGTC.

The chain combines TRBV11-3 with TRBJ2-2; 9 bases line up with TRBD1. J was trimmed by 5 bases and V by 5 bases; bases with no gene match: 6. The CDR3 is 15 amino acids. Per the germline V gene, CDR1 is SGHNT and CDR2 is YENEEA. The CDR3 bases are TGTGCCAGCAGCCGGACAGGGGTGAGGACCGGGGAGCTGTTTTTT. Its translation is CASSRTGVRTGELFF.

This clone was observed a handful of times. The chain is built from TRBV7-8 and TRBJ2-3, with D tentatively TRBD1 (6 bases). The V end lost 1 base, the J end lost 4 bases, and 12 bases lay between the germline ends. CDR1 SGHVS and CDR2 FQNEAQ come from the germline V gene. This CDR3 has 15 amino acids. The CDR3 protein is CASSLGGRMSDTQYF. The DNA of the CDR3 is TGTGCCAGCAGCTTAGGGGGGCGCATGTCAGATACGCAGTATTTT.

This clone showed up just a few times. This rearrangement joins TRBV28 to TRBJ2-7; tentative D call: TRBD2 (6 bases). CDR1 MDHEN and CDR2 SYDVKM come from the germline V gene. The CDR3 is 13 residues long. The V end was cut by 4 bases, the J end by 7 bases, with 14 bases between. CDR3 region: CASSWTSAGEQYV. CDR3 nucleotide sequence: TGTGCCAGCAGTTGGACCTCTGCGGGAGAGCAGTACGTC.

This clone was counted only a few times. The chain carries TRBV4-3 and TRBJ1-3; 8 bases line up with TRBD1. Germline V lookup: CDR1 LGHNA, CDR2 YSLEER. The CDR3 runs to 17 residues. J lost 3 bases, V lost 2 bases, and 9 bases had no gene match. For the CDR3, the DNA is TGCGCCAGCAGCCAAATGACCAGGGGGCTTGGTGGAAACACCATATATTTT. This encodes CASSQMTRGLGGNTIYF.

This clone was seen a few times. At one boundary the junction diverges from the germline segment, which might be a read error. The V and J genes are TRBV11-2 and TRBJ2-5, with 10 positions matching TRBD2. From germline, CDR1 is SGHAT and CDR2 FQNNGV. CDR3 length equals 16 residues. The CDR3 DNA reads as TGTGCCAGCAGTTTAGGCGCTAGCGGGAGTAGAGAGACCCAGTACTTC. Amino acids: CASSLGASGSRETQYF.

V is TRBV19 and J is TRBJ1-5; D ambiguous. Trimming took 4 bases from V and 7 from J, leaving 11 bases between them. CDR1 LNHDA and CDR2 SQIVND come from the germline V gene (reference sequence). CDR3 size: 13 residues. The CDR3 here is CASSKMKTQPQHF. CDR3 bases: TGTGCCAGTAGTAAGATGAAGACACAGCCCCAGCATTTT.

The J gene is TRBJ2-7, the V gene TRBV6-9; D gene ambiguous. V lost 4 bases and J 0 bases, leaving 4 bases between the germline ends. Germline V gives CDR1 MNHGY, CDR2 SVAAGI. The CDR3 is 12 residues long. The CDR3 loop reads CASSSSSYEQYV. The CDR3 DNA sequence: TGTGCCAGCAGTTCGAGCTCCTACGAGCAGTACGTC.

This clone was seen a handful of times. V usage is TRBV9 and J usage is TRBJ2-3, with D possibly TRBD2 on 6 matching bases. V was cut by 2 bases and J by 0 bases, with 10 bases left in between. Germline V CDR1 and CDR2: SGDLS, YYNGEE. The CDR3 is made up of 15 amino acids. The CDR3 reads CASSVRSGSTDTQYF. The CDR3 DNA is TGTGCCAGCAGCGTTCGAAGCGGGAGCACAGATACGCAGTATTTT.

This clone was counted ten times or more. V is TRBV18 and J is TRBJ2-3; D possibly matches TRBD1 or TRBD2 (5 bases each). The CDR3 is 14 residues long. From germline, CDR1 is KGHSH and CDR2 LQKENI. Trimming took off 4 bases at V and 1 base at J, with 9 bases between the two ends. CDR3 DNA: TGTGCCAGCTCACGGGACGCAGGCACAGATACGCAGTATTTT. Translation: CASSRDAGTDTQYF.

The V call is TRBV11-3, the J call TRBJ2-3, with D tentatively TRBD2 (5 bases). Trimming left V 5 bases short and J 4 bases short, with 10 bases between. Looked up from germline, CDR1 is SGHNT and CDR2 is YENEEA. CDR3 length: 13 amino acids. CDR3 amino acids: CASSELVADTQYF. DNA of the CDR3: TGTGCCAGCAGCGAACTAGTAGCAGATACGCAGTATTTT.

The rearrangement joins TRBV7-2 to TRBJ2-1; tentatively, D is TRBD1 or TRBD2 (5 bases each). The CDR3 sequence is 16 residues long. Germline CDR1 SGHTA, CDR2 FQGNSA. V was trimmed by 5 bases and J by 0 bases, leaving 14 bases between them. The CDR3 loop reads CASSEGTPSSYNEQFF. The CDR3 DNA reads as TGTGCCAGCAGCGAAGGGACCCCGAGCTCCTACAATGAGCAGTTCTTC.

CDR3 sequence reads: CASSSYLTLGIETQYF. In DNA, the CDR3 is TGTGCCAGCAGCTCGTATCTGACCCTGGGAATAGAGACCCAGTACTTC. The rearrangement joins TRBV11-2 to TRBJ2-5, with no clear D. The CDR3 sequence is 16 residues long. V lost 4 bases and J lost 4, with 19 bases in between. Per the germline V gene, CDR1 is SGHAT and CDR2 is FQNNGV.

The chain is built from TRBV6-6 and TRBJ1-1; D gene unclear. CDR1 MNHNY and CDR2 SVGAGI come from the germline V gene (reference sequence). With 6 bases removed from V and 1 base from J, the gap between germline ends came to 9 bases. This CDR3 has 13 residues. CDR3 DNA: TGTGCCAGCAGCTTGCAGAGGAACACTGAAGCTTTCTTT. Encoded protein: CASSLQRNTEAFF.

The chain joins TRBV6-1 to TRBJ1-3; D may be TRBD1 (5 bases). Germline V gene sequence: CDR1 MNHNS, CDR2 SASEGT. Trimming shortened V by 6 bases and J by 0 bases, and 15 bases separated the two germline ends. The length of the CDR3 is 16 residues. CDR3 loop: CASSESSGSSGNTIYF. CDR3 nucleotide sequence: TGTGCCAGCAGCGAATCGTCAGGGTCCTCTGGAAACACCATATATTTT.

The chain joins TRBV11-2 to TRBJ2-3; a possible D gene is TRBD2 (5 bases). The CDR3 has 16 residues. CDR1 and CDR2 (germline): SGHAT, FQNNGV. The V and J ends lost 7 bases and 1 base respectively, with 18 bases between them. This CDR3 reads CASTVRGGGRTDTQYF. DNA for the CDR3: TGTGCCAGCACCGTGAGAGGTGGAGGTCGCACAGATACGCAGTATTTT. Looking up the rest from reference TRBV11-2 and TRBJ2-3 gives the full variable domain: EAGVAQSPRYKIIEKRQSVAFWCNPISGHATLYWYQQILGQGPKLLIQFQNNGVVDDSQLPKDRFSAERLKGVDSTLKIQPAKLEDSAVYLCASTVRGGGRTDTQYFGPGTRLTVL.

V gene TRBV5-5 combines with J gene TRBJ2-7; D gene ambiguous. V was clipped by 3 bases and J by 0 bases, with 7 bases between them. The germline CDR1 and CDR2 sequences are SGHKS and YYEKEE (reference sequence). CDR3 length equals 13 residues. The CDR3 DNA reads TGTGCCAGCAGCTGGGGTACCTCCTACGAGCAGTACGTC. Translation: CASSWGTSYEQYV.